Here is one TCR beta chain with its context. Its antigen is as yet unknown. CDR1 is SGHDN, CDR2 FVKESK, per germline. Trimming took off 3 bases at V and 5 bases at J, with 11 bases between the two ends. This CDR3 contains 14 residues. Using immunoSEQ multiplex PCR, the repertoire was profiled, and TCRdb retains in-frame clones only, with some absent. Altogether under 100,000 clones are present, roughly 91% being singletons, with the ten largest covering approximately 1.1%. These data originate in a study of graft-versus-host responses after intestinal transplantation. V and J are TRBV14 and TRBJ2-1, with D perhaps matching TRBD1 (5 bases). The sequence was collected from a human donor who was the organ donor for an intestinal transplant. The sequencing used unstimulated CD8+ T cells sorted from spleen or lymph node cells, collected before transplant. The CDR3 DNA sequence: TGTGCCAGCAGCCAGTTACAGGTAAACAATGAGCAGTTCTTC. Translation gives CASSQLQVNNEQFF. Full variable domain (outside the CDR3, taken from reference TRBV14 and TRBJ2-1): EAGVTQFPSHSVIEKGQTVTLRCDPISGHDNLYWYRRVMGKEIKFLLHFVKESKQDESGMPNNRFLAERTGGTYSTLKVQPAELEDSGVYFCASSQLQVNNEQFFGPGTRLTVL.